The 7 T cell receptor beta chains below were found in one sample sequenced in a study of cytomegalovirus exposure and HLA in healthy donors. Primers for the PCR totalled 60 Vbeta and 13 Jbeta. Method: immunoSEQ multiplex PCR; TCRdb's copy keeps in-frame clones and lacks some. The table includes 90,000 to 120,000 clones, about 79% detected once. Sequencing used PBMCs. These receptors were collected from a female donor in good health and CMV-seropositive.

This clone has a handful of counts. The gene calls are TRBV27 and TRBJ2-7; D may be TRBD2 (6 bases). Germline V lookup: CDR1 MNHEY, CDR2 SMNVEV (reference sequence). This CDR3 contains 12 residues. The V end was cut by 0 bases, the J end by 7 bases, with 7 bases between. The CDR3 coding sequence is TGTGCCAGCAGTTTATCGGGAGGAGAGCAGTACTTC. Translation gives CASSLSGGEQYF.

In its sample, this clone was seen once. Sequence at one end of the junction differs from germline and may be a read error. The chain employs TRBV7-9 and TRBJ2-2, with D perhaps TRBD2 (6 bases). This CDR3 contains 16 residues. Germline assignment: CDR1 SEHNR and CDR2 FQNEAQ (reference sequence). CDR3 DNA sequence: TGTTCCAGCAGCTCCGAGATTCGGGGGAGGAACGGGGAGCTGTTTTTT. Translated, it gives CSSSSEIRGRNGELFF. Full variable domain (remainder filled in from reference TRBV7-9 and TRBJ2-2): DTGVSQNPRHKITKRGQNVTFRCDPISEHNRLYWYRQTLGQGPEFLTYFQNEAQLEKSRLLSDRFSAERPKGSFSTLEIQRTEQGDSAMYLCSSSSEIRGRNGELFFGEGSRLTVL.

This rearrangement joins TRBV7-9 to TRBJ2-1; D ambiguous. The germline gives CDR1 SEHNR, CDR2 FQNEAQ (reference sequence). V lost 4 bases and J 9 bases, leaving 16 bases between the germline ends. This CDR3 comprises 14 residues. CDR3 residues: CASSSLGHHSEQFF. CDR3 DNA sequence: TGTGCCAGCAGCTCCCTGGGCCACCACAGTGAGCAGTTCTTC.

The V gene is TRBV10-3, the J gene TRBJ1-5; 10 nucleotides agree with TRBD1. CDR1 is ENHRY and CDR2 is SYGVKD in the germline V gene. CDR3 length equals 15 residues. The trim removed 0 bases at V and 7 bases at J, leaving 3 bases unmatched. The CDR3 nucleotides are TGTGCCATCAGTGAGTCGACAGGGGGCGGACAGCCCCAGCATTTT. Translating it yields CAISESTGGGQPQHF.

The V gene is TRBV5-1, the J gene TRBJ1-2; 7 bases line up with TRBD1. V trimming: 4 bases; J trimming: 4 bases; junction bases outside the gene matches: 7. The CDR3 runs to 14 residues. Germline CDR1 SGHRS, CDR2 YFSETQ. The DNA for the CDR3 is TGCGCCAGCAGCCCCACGGACAGGACCTATGGCTACACCTTC. Encoded protein: CASSPTDRTYGYTF.

The V call is TRBV6-5, the J call TRBJ2-2; 9 nucleotides match TRBD1. V was clipped by 6 bases and J by 3 bases; unmatched bases: 5. The CDR3 is 15 residues long. Germline CDR1 and CDR2: MNHEY and SVGAGI. CDR3 nucleotide sequence: TGTGCCAGCAGGGGGGACAGGGACTACACCGGGGAGCTGTTTTTT. Translation gives CASRGDRDYTGELFF.

The chain employs TRBV18 and TRBJ1-1, with D hard to call. CDR3 length: 13 residues. V lost 8 bases and J 1 base, leaving 11 bases between the germline ends. Germline-derived CDR1 and CDR2 are KGHSH and LQKENI. Here the CDR3 reads CASRFGENTEAFF. DNA for the CDR3: TGTGCCAGCAGATTCGGGGAGAACACTGAAGCTTTCTTT.